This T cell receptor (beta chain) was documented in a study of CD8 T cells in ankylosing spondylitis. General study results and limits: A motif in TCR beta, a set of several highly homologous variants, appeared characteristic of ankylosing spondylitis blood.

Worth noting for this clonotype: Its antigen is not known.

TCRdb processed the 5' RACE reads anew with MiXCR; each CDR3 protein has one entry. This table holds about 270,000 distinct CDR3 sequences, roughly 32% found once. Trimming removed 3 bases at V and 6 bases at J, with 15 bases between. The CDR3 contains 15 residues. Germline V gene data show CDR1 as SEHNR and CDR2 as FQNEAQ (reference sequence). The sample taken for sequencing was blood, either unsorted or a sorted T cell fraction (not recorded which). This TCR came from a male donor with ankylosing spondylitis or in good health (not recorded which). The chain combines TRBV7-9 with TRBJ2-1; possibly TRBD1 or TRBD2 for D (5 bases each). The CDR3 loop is CASSLRGEGFNEQFF. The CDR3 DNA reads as TGTGCCAGCAGCTTGAGGGGCGAGGGCTTCAATGAGCAGTTCTTC. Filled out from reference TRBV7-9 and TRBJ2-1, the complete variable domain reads DTGVSQNPRHKITKRGQNVTFRCDPISEHNRLYWYRQTLGQGPEFLTYFQNEAQLEKSRLLSDRFSAERPKGSFSTLEIQRTEQGDSAMYLCASSLRGEGFNEQFFGPGTRLTVL.